This T cell receptor beta chain was sequenced in a study of blood T cells in healthy people across ages. Background on the study: In model experiments, template switching was able to capture about one barcoded beta molecule for every two T cells that were present. Study-level results: Roughly linear age-related decline in beta diversity appeared, significant by age around 40. When set beside aged donors, long-lived donors presented more naive CD4+ cells and higher diversity.

CDR1 is MGHRA, CDR2 YSYEKL, per germline. The CDR3 runs 15 residues. Trimming took 1 base from V and 6 from J; bases not matched to a gene: 8. PCR was performed a second time for roughly 6 to 12 cycles using a sample-barcoded 5' primer and a J-beta primer mix. Each sample yielded at least 2.5 million CDR3-containing paired-end reads. In TCRdb, the 5' RACE reads were re-called with MiXCR into one record per CDR3 protein. The sample lists 1,300,000 or so distinct CDR3 sequences, approximately 59% occurring once. This clonotype was picked up a small number of times. Its antigen is not identified. J is TRBJ2-7 and V is TRBV4-1; 8 nucleotides agree with TRBD2. Sample: blood. The sequence was obtained from a man aged 18-30 years in good health. The CDR3 sequence is CASSQVPSGLTEQYF. The CDR3 nucleotides are TGCGCCAGCAGCCAAGTCCCTAGCGGGCTCACCGAGCAGTACTTC.